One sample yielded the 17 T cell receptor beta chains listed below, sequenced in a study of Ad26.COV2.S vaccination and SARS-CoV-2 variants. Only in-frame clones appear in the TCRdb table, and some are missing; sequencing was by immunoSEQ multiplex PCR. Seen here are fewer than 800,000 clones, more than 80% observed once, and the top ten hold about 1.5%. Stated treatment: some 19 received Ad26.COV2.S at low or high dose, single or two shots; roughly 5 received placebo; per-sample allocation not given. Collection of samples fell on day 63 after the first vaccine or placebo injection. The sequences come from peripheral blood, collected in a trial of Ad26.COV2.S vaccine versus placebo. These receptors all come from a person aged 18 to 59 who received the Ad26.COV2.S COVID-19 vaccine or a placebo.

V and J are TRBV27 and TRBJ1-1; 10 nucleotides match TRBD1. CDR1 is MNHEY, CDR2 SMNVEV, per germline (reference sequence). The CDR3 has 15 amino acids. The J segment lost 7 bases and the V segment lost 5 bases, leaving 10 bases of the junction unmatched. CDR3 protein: CASSNDRGRGFEAFF. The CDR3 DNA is TGTGCCAGCAGTAATGACAGGGGGCGCGGGTTTGAAGCTTTCTTT.

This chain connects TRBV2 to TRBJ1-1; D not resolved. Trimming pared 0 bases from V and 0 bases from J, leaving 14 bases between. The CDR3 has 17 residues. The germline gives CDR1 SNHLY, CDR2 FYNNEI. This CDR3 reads CASSEAPFRAMNTEAFF. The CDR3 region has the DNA TGTGCCAGCAGTGAAGCGCCATTTAGGGCCATGAACACTGAAGCTTTCTTT.

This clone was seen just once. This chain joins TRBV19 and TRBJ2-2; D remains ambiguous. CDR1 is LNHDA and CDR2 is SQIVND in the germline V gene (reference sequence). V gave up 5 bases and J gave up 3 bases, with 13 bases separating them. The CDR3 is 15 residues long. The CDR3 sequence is CASSEPLQDTGELFF. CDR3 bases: TGTGCCAGTAGTGAGCCTCTGCAAGACACCGGGGAGCTGTTTTTT.

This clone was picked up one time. The CDR3 spells CASSFRDRVDTGELFF. The CDR3, as DNA: TGTGCCAGCAGTTTCCGGGACAGGGTTGACACCGGGGAGCTGTTTTTT. V is TRBV7-8 and J is TRBJ2-2; the match to TRBD1 covers 9 bases. Germline assignment: CDR1 SGHVS and CDR2 FQNEAQ. V was clipped by 6 bases and J by 3 bases; unmatched bases: 8. The CDR3 runs to 16 residues. The entire variable domain, with the rest obtained from reference TRBV7-8 and TRBJ2-2, is as follows: GAGVSQSPRYKVAKRGQDVALRCDPISGHVSLFWYQQALGQGPEFLTYFQNEAQLDKSGLPSDRFFAERPEGSVSTLKIQRTQQEDSAVYLCASSFRDRVDTGELFFGEGSRLTVL.

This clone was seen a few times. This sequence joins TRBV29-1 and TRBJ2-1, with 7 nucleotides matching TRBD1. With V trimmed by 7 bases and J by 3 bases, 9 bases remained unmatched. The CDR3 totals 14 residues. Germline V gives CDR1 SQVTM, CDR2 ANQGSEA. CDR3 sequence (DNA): TGCAGCGCTTCCGGGACAGTCGTCTACAATGAGCAGTTCTTC. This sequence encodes CSASGTVVYNEQFF.

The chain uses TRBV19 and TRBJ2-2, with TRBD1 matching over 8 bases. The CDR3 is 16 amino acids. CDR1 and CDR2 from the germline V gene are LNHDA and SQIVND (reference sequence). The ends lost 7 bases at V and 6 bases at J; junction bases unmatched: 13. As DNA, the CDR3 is TGTGCCAGTACCCGCCCGGGGCAGGGGGCGGCCGGGGAGCTGTTTTTT. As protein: CASTRPGQGAAGELFF.

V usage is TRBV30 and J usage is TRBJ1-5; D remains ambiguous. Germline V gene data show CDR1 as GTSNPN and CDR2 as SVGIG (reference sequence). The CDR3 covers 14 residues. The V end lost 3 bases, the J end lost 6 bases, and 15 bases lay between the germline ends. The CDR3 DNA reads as TGTGCCTGGAGCCCTCTTGAGGGAGGTCAGCCCCAGCATTTT. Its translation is CAWSPLEGGQPQHF.

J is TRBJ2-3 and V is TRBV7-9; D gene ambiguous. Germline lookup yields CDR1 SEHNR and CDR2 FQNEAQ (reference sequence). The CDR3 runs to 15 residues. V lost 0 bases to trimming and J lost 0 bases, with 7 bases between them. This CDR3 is CASSLAAPSTDTQYF. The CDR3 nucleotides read TGTGCCAGCAGCTTAGCAGCACCTAGCACAGATACGCAGTATTTT.

CDR3 sequence reads: CARSPGNEQFF. Here the CDR3 DNA reads TGTGCCAGAAGCCCCGGGAATGAGCAGTTCTTC. The rearrangement uses TRBV7-5 and TRBJ2-1; the table names TRBD2, a call not compared with the DNA. TRBV7-5 is noted as a pseudogene. The CDR3 is made up of 11 amino acids.

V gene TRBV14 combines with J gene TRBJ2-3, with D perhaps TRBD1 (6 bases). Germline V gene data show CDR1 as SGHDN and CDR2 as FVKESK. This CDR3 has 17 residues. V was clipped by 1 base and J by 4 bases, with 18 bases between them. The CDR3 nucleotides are TGTGCCAGCAGCCAAGTGGACAGCAATCGCCGGGCAGATACGCAGTATTTT. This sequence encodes CASSQVDSNRRADTQYF.

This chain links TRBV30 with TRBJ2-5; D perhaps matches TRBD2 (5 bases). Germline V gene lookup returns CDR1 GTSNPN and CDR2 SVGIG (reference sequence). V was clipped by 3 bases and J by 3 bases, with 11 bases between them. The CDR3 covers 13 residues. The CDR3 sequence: CAWSLLGKETQYF. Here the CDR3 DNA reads TGTGCCTGGAGCCTACTAGGTAAAGAGACCCAGTACTTC.

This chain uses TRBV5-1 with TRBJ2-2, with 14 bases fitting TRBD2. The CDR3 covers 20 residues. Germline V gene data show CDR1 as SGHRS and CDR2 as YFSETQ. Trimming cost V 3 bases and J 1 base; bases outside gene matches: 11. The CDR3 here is CASSYNQGLAGAWNTGELFF. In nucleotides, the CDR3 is TGCGCCAGCAGCTATAACCAGGGACTAGCGGGGGCCTGGAACACCGGGGAGCTGTTTTTT.

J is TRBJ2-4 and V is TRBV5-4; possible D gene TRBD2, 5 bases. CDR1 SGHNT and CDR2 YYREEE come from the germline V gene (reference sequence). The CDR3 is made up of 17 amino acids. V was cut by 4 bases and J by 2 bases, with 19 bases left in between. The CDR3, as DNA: TGTGCCAGCAGCCCTTCCGGAGGCAGAGAGCCCAAAAACATTCAGTACTTC. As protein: CASSPSGGREPKNIQYF.

The DNA for the CDR3 is TGTGCCAGCAGTTGGGGTTACACTGAAGCTTTCTTT. Protein: CASSWGYTEAFF. The rearrangement uses TRBV6-2 or TRBV6-3 and TRBJ1-1, with D unresolved. V shed 4 bases and J shed 3 bases, with 6 bases lying between them. The germline CDR1 and CDR2 sequences are MNHEY and SVGEGT. The CDR3 covers 12 residues.

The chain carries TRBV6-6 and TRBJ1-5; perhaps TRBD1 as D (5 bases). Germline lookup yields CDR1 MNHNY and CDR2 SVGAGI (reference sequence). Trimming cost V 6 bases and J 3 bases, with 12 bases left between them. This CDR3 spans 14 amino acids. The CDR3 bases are TGTGCCAGCAGCCACGGGGGGACCAATCAGCCCCAGCATTTT. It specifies CASSHGGTNQPQHF.

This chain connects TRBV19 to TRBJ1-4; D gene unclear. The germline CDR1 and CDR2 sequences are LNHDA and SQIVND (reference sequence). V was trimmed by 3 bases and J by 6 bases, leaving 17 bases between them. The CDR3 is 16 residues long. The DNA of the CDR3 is TGTGCCAGTAGTATCGGCGGATTTTTGTCGGATGAAAAACTGTTTTTT. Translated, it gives CASSIGGFLSDEKLFF.

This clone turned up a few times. The CDR3 sequence: CASSQEREEPQHF. CDR3 sequence (DNA): TGTGCCAGCAGCCAAGAACGGGAGGAGCCCCAGCATTTT. This rearrangement joins TRBV3-1 (or the pseudogene TRBV3-2) to TRBJ1-5; D ambiguous. The V end lost 0 bases, the J end lost 8 bases, and 8 bases lay between the germline ends. Germline V gives CDR1 LGHDT, CDR2 YNNKEL (reference sequence). This CDR3 region has 13 residues.